What follows describes a single TCR beta chain. Its antigen remains unidentified. This sample was taken from a study of CD8+ T cells in alopecia areata. About the research overall: Each of the treated patients was given oral tofacitinib, 5 to 10 mg twice daily, for moderate-to-severe alopecia areata. Tofacitinib ran 6 to 18 months, followed by 6 months off drug. Broader study findings: Scalp sample sequencing also detects resident alphabeta T cells of normal skin.

It was cDNA, reverse transcribed from extracted RNA, that served as the sequencing template. TCRdb's copy holds only in-frame clones and misses some; the assay was immunoSEQ multiplex PCR. The sample shows fewer than 100,000 clones, about three quarters of them seen only once. Per the germline V gene, CDR1 is SGHDT and CDR2 is YYEEEE. Trimming pared 3 bases from V and 8 bases from J, leaving 11 bases between. The CDR3 has 12 amino acids. Treatment noted: oral pan-JAK inhibitor, 5-10 mg twice daily. Investigators sorted PBMCs to obtain both CD4+ and CD8+ T cells. The receptor's source is a human donor with alopecia areata. The chain combines TRBV5-6 with TRBJ1-2; no firm D call. Sequences were derived from CD8+ T cells sorted from blood, sampled at week 44, from a patient treated with tofacitinib. CDR3 coding DNA: TGTGCCAGCAGCTATAAAGGGCGAGGCTACACCTTC. Amino acids: CASSYKGRGYTF.